This T cell receptor (beta chain) was sequenced during a study of neurological immune-mediated disorders (dated by TCRdb to about 2019). For the wider study: Among the roughly 34 multiple sclerosis patients, relapsing-remitting MS accounted for some 30 and secondary progressive MS accounted for 3. Peripheral blood TCR-beta repertoires from HTLV-I-associated myelopathy (HAM/TSP) patients, multiple sclerosis patients and healthy controls were compared by UMI-based sequencing. The 90 to 120 TCR-beta libraries covered PBMC samples along with longitudinal samples, technical triplicates, and paired sorted CD4+ and CD8+ T-cell subsets. The cohort was made up of approximately 65 subjects, consisting of about 14 HAM/TSP patients, some 34 multiple sclerosis patients and approximately 20 healthy controls.

To synthesize cDNA, template-switch 5'RACE was performed with a primer carrying a 10-nucleotide random unique molecular identifier so that each TCR transcript was tagged. Each sequencing run produced over 170 million TCR-beta sequences covering 15-18 subjects. The RNeasy kit was used to extract total RNA. TCR-beta VDJ regions were amplified with primers for the TCR constant region and the 5'RACE anchor, using the KAPA Real-time Library Amplification kit. Sample indexes and Illumina adaptors were added in a first PCR, and a second PCR then increased library yield. The roughly 650 bp TCR product was size-selected on a 2% E-gel SizeSelection system after Ampure bead purification. Before pooling, library quality was checked on a Bioanalyzer, concentration was measured with Qubit, and libraries were quantified with the Kapa Library Quantification kit. Libraries were sequenced paired-end 2 x 150 bp on an Illumina HiSeq 2500. To increase sequence diversity, about 24-32% phiX was spiked into each library pool. In the paper's pipeline: The quality-filtered reads were processed with the UMI-based MiGEC pipeline, whose error correction step removed more than 80% of the raw TCR sequences. IMGT germline references were used for alignment of VDJ genes, and clonotypes were defined by a unique CDR3 amino acid sequence together with V-J genes. VDJtools evaluated clonal expansion, Shannon diversity and CDR3 relatedness (CalcPairwiseDistances, ClusterSamples); CLCbio workbench built phylogenetic trees. Clones with at least 8 unique UMIs were defined as expanded, with this threshold being based on coefficient-of-variation modelling across technical triplicates. The raw public reads went through TCRdb reprocessing: fastp at Q25, MiXCR clone calling, in-frame beta chains kept. Identical CDR3 protein sequences are pooled into one entry, listed with their most common genes and DNA. The authors' filters were not applied to this entry. Recorded for this sample are 70,000 or so distinct CDR3 sequences; 3% to 4% of them occurred a single time. The biggest ten clones account for approximately 4.7% of the sample.

This clonotype was counted ten times or more. Its antigen is not yet known. Base quality data are lacking; no much larger clone is found one base away. Summary of the overall study and its limitations: Repertoires from 18 of 34 MS patients were grouped by phylogenetic analysis into a cluster of related CDR3 sequences, suggesting a possible repertoire-level signature. The MS cluster was not associated with any clinical or MRI features, and the authors stated that larger cohorts are needed. Expanded clones from different subjects shared no identical CDR3 amino acid sequences, which suggests that TCR-beta repertoires were private in all groups. The highest TCR clonal expansion was observed in HAM/TSP patients, whereas the lowest was observed in MS patients, even when compared with healthy controls.

For the unsorted PBMC libraries, 2 million PBMCs were stored in RNAlater at -80 degrees C until RNA extraction and were used to generate the libraries. Multiple sclerosis patients were enrolled in a US clinical protocol evaluating disease progression by magnetic resonance imaging. Peripheral blood was subjected to Ficoll-Hypaque density gradient centrifugation to isolate PBMCs, which were then cryopreserved in liquid nitrogen. In the germline V gene, CDR1 corresponds to SGHVS and CDR2 to FNYEAQ. V was cut back by 1 base and J by 5 bases, leaving a gap of 12 bases between them. Including the terminal cysteine and phenylalanine, the CDR3 comprises 15 residues. Only the CDR3 DNA stays, 45 bases, in frame from base 1.

The receptor was derived from a woman aged 50 to 65 with multiple sclerosis. Sequencing was carried out using PBMCs. This receptor chain uses TRBV7-6 and TRBJ2-1; the D element might be TRBD1 or TRBD2, as each aligns at 6 bases. The bases are TGTGCCAGCAGCTTAGAGGGGGACTCACACAATGAGCAGTTCTTC. Translated, this gives CASSLEGDSHNEQFF.